The 14 T cell receptor beta chains presented below share a single source sample, sequenced in a study of shared clonotypes between healthy human individuals (dated by TCRdb to about 2020). Library preparation employed the immunoSEQ multiplex PCR assay. TCRdb limited this immuneACCESS table to in-frame rearrangements with V and J called. A share of clones is missing; checked studies link under half to unresolved V genes, and the rest is unexplained. The sample table lists approximately 110,000 clones, around 71% of them with a count of one. The top ten clones comprise roughly 25% of the sample. Sequencing was carried out using memory CD8+ T cells sorted from blood. This sample's cell subset or site label indicates: CD45RO+ cells pooled with CCR7-negative TemRA cells. The source of these receptors is a woman younger than 45 in good health.

This sequence joins TRBV7-9 and TRBJ1-5; 10 bases fit TRBD1. The CDR3 is 14 amino acids. Germline V CDR1 and CDR2: SEHNR, FQNEAQ (reference sequence). Trimming cost V 5 bases and J 4 bases; bases outside gene matches: 2. CDR3 nucleotides: TGTGCCAGCAGCCCGGGACAGGGGAATCAGCCCCAGCATTTT. It encodes CASSPGQGNQPQHF.

This chain joins TRBV6-1 and TRBJ2-5, with D perhaps TRBD2 (7 bases). Per the germline V gene, CDR1 is MNHNS and CDR2 is SASEGT. Between the trimmed V and J ends, which lost 3 bases and 6 bases, there was a span of 20 bases. This CDR3 is 16 amino acids long. In DNA, the CDR3 is TGTGCCAGCAGTGACCGCTCAAGGGAGGGGGGGAAGACCCAGTACTTC. This gives the protein CASSDRSREGGKTQYF.

The CDR3 region has the DNA TGTGCCAGCAGCCTAAGGACTAGCGGGAGGAATGAGCAGTTCTTC. Its translation is CASSLRTSGRNEQFF. The V and J genes are TRBV11-2 and TRBJ2-1, with 14 bases identical to TRBD2. Germline V lookup: CDR1 SGHAT, CDR2 FQNNGV. Trimming removed 5 bases from V and 7 bases from J; junction bases left unmatched: 4. This CDR3 has 15 residues.

This chain connects TRBV2 to TRBJ1-5; D remains ambiguous. CDR1 is SNHLY, CDR2 FYNNEI, per germline. The CDR3 is made up of 16 amino acids. Trimming took 2 bases from V and 9 from J, leaving 20 bases between them. CDR3 coding DNA: TGTGCCAGCAGTGAAAGGAGTTGGGCAGAGCCGTGGCCCCAGCATTTT. It is translated as CASSERSWAEPWPQHF.

This clone was detected ten times or more. CDR3 amino acids: CAREGAETQYF. The CDR3 DNA follows: TGTGCCAGAGAGGGAGCAGAGACCCAGTACTTC. The genes are TRBV27 and TRBJ2-5, with a possible D match to TRBD2 (5 bases). This CDR3 spans 11 amino acids. The germline gives CDR1 MNHEY, CDR2 SMNVEV (reference sequence). The V gene lost 9 bases and the J gene lost 4 bases, with 9 bases spanning the gap.

The V and J genes are TRBV2 and TRBJ1-2; maybe TRBD1 (5 bases). The V and J ends lost 4 bases and 2 bases respectively, with 11 bases between them. The V gene's germline CDR1 is SNHLY and CDR2 FYNNEI. The CDR3 runs to 14 residues. This chain's CDR3 is CASSGHRPNYGYTF. The CDR3 DNA reads as TGTGCCAGCAGTGGGCACAGGCCCAACTATGGCTACACCTTC.

There are a few counts of this clone. The same CDR3 also results from other DNA sequences found in this sample. The J gene is TRBJ1-5, the V gene TRBV6-5; D is unclear. Trimming cost V 6 bases and J 2 bases, with 8 bases left between them. This CDR3 is 13 amino acids long. Per the germline V gene, CDR1 is MNHEY and CDR2 is SVGAGI. CDR3 in amino acids: CASRGVGNQPQHF. The CDR3, as DNA: TGTGCCAGCAGAGGCGTTGGCAATCAGCCCCAGCATTTT.

The sample holds many counts of this clone. Here the CDR3 DNA reads TGTGCCAGCAGTGAAAGGGACCGCTCTAGCACAGATACGCAGTATTTT. Translated: CASSERDRSSTDTQYF. This chain links TRBV25-1 with TRBJ2-3; the D call may be TRBD1 or TRBD2 (5 bases each). V was pared by 2 bases and J by 0 bases, with 12 bases between. The CDR3 sequence is 16 residues long. Germline V gene sequence: CDR1 MGHDK, CDR2 SYGVNS.

V gene TRBV5-1 combines with J gene TRBJ2-3, with TRBD1 identical over 7 bases. CDR3 length equals 17 residues. Germline V gene lookup returns CDR1 SGHRS and CDR2 YFSETQ. The ends lost 4 bases at V and 3 bases at J; junction bases unmatched: 14. The CDR3 sequence is CASSLVRIDRVTDTQYF. The CDR3 nucleotides are TGCGCCAGCAGCCTCGTACGCATTGACAGGGTAACAGATACGCAGTATTTT.

The chain carries TRBV6-6 and TRBJ2-7; D gene ambiguous. The CDR3 spans 13 residues. Germline-derived CDR1 and CDR2 are MNHNY and SVGAGI (reference sequence). Trimming cost V 6 bases and J 0 bases, with 9 bases left between them. The CDR3 is CASSPETSYEQYF. The CDR3 DNA reads as TGTGCCAGCAGCCCGGAGACCTCCTACGAGCAGTACTTC.

The V gene is TRBV6-1, the J gene TRBJ2-7, with TRBD2 matching 7 bases. Unmatched junction bases numbered 4, after V lost 2 bases and J lost 0 bases. Germline V CDR1 and CDR2: MNHNS, SASEGT. The CDR3 has 15 residues. This CDR3 is CASSENGGSSYEQYF. DNA of the CDR3: TGTGCCAGCAGTGAAAATGGCGGGAGCTCCTACGAGCAGTACTTC.

V usage is TRBV19 and J usage is TRBJ2-7; no clear D gene. Germline loops: CDR1 LNHDA, CDR2 SQIVND (reference sequence). This CDR3 is built from 10 residues. The CDR3 loop is CAVGMGEQYF. The CDR3 nucleotides read TGTGCTGTGGGTATGGGCGAGCAGTACTTC. The full variable domain, in which reference TRBV19 and TRBJ2-7 provide the parts outside the CDR3, is DGGITQSPKYLFRKEGQNVTLSCEQNLNHDAMYWYRQDPGQGLRLIYYSQIVNDFQKGDIAEGYSVSREKKESFPLTVTSAQKNPTAFYLCAVGMGEQYFGPGTRLTVT.

The rearrangement joins TRBV27 to TRBJ1-5, with 10 bases aligning to TRBD1. This CDR3 is built from 15 residues. The V and J ends lost 5 bases and 4 bases, in that order; junction bases with no gene match: 5. CDR1 and CDR2 (germline): MNHEY, SMNVEV (reference sequence). CDR3 coding DNA: TGTGCCAGCAGTCCCGGGACAGGGGTGAATCAGCCCCAGCATTTT. Translating gives CASSPGTGVNQPQHF.

This clone was detected only once. This rearrangement joins TRBV4-1 to TRBJ1-2; D not resolved. The CDR3 sequence is 14 residues long. Germline V gene lookup returns CDR1 MGHRA and CDR2 YSYEKL. The V and J ends lost 0 bases and 4 bases respectively, with 9 bases between them. This CDR3 reads CASSQDVAPYGYTF. The CDR3 nucleotides are TGCGCCAGCAGCCAAGATGTGGCACCCTATGGCTACACCTTC.